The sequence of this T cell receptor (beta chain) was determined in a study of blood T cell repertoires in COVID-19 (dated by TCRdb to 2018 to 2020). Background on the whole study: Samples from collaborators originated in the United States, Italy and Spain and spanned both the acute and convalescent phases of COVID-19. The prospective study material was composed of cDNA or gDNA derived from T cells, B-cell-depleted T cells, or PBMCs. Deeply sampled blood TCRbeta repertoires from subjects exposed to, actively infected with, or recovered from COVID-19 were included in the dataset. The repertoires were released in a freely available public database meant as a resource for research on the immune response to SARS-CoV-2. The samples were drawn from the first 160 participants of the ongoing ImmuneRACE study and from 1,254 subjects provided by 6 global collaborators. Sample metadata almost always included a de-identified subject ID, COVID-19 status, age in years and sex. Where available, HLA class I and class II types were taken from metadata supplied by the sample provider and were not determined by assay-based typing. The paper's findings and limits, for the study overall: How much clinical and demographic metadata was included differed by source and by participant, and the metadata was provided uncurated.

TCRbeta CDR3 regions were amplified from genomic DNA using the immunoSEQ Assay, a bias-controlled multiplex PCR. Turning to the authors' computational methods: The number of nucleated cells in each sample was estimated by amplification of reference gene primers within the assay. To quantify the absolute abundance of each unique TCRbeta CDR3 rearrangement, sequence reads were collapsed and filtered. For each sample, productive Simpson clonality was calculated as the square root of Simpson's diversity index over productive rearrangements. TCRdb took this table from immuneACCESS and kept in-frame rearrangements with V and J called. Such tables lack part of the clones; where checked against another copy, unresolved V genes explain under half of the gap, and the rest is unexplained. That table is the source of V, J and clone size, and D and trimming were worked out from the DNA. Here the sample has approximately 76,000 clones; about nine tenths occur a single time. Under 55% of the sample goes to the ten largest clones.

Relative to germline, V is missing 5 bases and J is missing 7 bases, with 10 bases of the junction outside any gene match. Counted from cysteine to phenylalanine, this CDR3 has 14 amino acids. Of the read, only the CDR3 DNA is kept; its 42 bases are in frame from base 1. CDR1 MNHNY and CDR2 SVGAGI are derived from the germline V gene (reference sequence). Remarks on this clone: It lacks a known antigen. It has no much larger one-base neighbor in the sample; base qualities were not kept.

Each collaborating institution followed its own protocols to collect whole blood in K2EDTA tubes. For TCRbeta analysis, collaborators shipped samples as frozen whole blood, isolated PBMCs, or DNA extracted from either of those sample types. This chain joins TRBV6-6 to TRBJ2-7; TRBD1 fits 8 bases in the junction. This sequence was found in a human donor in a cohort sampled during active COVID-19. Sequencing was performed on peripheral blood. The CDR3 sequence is CASSRGTGSSEQYF. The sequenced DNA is TGTGCCAGCAGTCGCGGGACAGGCAGTTCGGAGCAGTACTTC.